The next 3 T cell receptor beta chains were all read from a single sample in a study of blood T cell repertoires in COVID-19. Sequenced by immunoSEQ multiplex PCR; TCRdb stores in-frame clones only, minus some. The sample yields about 240,000 clones, 70% to 90% seen once. Material: peripheral blood. The receptors derive from a woman in her 70s with active or convalescent COVID-19.

The chain recombines TRBV6-5 with TRBJ2-7, with 7 positions matching TRBD1. With V trimmed by 6 bases and J by 0 bases, 8 bases remained unmatched. The CDR3 covers 15 residues. Germline V CDR1 and CDR2: MNHEY, SVGAGI. The CDR3 sequence is CASSLWYRGSYEQYF. CDR3 DNA sequence: TGTGCCAGCAGCTTGTGGTACAGGGGCTCCTACGAGCAGTACTTC.

This clone appeared a few times. CDR3: CATSRQYTGELFF. CDR3 DNA sequence: TGTGCCACCAGCCGACAATACACCGGGGAGCTGTTTTTT. The rearrangement joins TRBV24-1 to TRBJ2-2; no clear D gene. With 7 bases removed from V and 3 bases from J, the gap between germline ends came to 8 bases. The CDR3 spans 13 residues. Per germline, CDR1 KGHDR and CDR2 SFDVKD.

The chain employs TRBV2 and TRBJ2-1; unclear D gene. V was clipped by 5 bases and J by 8 bases, with 10 bases between them. The CDR3 totals 12 residues. Germline values: CDR1 SNHLY, CDR2 FYNNEI. The CDR3 sequence: CASSTRYDEQFF. The CDR3 bases are TGTGCCAGCAGTACCAGATACGATGAGCAGTTCTTC.